This T cell receptor (beta chain) appears in the sequencing data of a study of human CD8 memory T cell subsets. A UMI-labeled 5' RACE approach was the method that produced the TCR beta libraries. TCRdb reworked the 5' RACE reads into one entry per CDR3 protein, no DNA. The sample has about 3,400 distinct CDR3 sequences, and its top ten clones hold 15% to 20%. According to its frequency, this clonotype is medium-sized. The CDR3 totals 15 residues. Germline V lookup: CDR1 DFQATT, CDR2 SNEGSKA (reference sequence). Sequencing used CD8+ T cells from PBMCs. This TCR came from a human donor in good health. The chain employs TRBV20-1 and TRBJ2-5; TCRdb's assignment of TRBD2 cannot be checked, as there is no DNA. CDR3: CSARGASGPQETQYF.